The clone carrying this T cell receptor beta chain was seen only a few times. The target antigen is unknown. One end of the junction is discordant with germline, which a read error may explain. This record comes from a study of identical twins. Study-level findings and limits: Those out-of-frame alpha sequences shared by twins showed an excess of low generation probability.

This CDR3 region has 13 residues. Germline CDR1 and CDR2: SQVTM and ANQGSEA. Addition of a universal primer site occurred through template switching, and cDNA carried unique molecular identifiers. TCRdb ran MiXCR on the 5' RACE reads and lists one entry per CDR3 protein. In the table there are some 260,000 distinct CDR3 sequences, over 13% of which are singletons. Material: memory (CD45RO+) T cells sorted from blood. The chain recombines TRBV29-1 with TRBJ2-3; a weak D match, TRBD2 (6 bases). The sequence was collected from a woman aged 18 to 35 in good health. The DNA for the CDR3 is TGCAGCGTTCCGGGGGAGTCGGGAGATACACAGTATTTT. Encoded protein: CSVPGESGDTQYF.